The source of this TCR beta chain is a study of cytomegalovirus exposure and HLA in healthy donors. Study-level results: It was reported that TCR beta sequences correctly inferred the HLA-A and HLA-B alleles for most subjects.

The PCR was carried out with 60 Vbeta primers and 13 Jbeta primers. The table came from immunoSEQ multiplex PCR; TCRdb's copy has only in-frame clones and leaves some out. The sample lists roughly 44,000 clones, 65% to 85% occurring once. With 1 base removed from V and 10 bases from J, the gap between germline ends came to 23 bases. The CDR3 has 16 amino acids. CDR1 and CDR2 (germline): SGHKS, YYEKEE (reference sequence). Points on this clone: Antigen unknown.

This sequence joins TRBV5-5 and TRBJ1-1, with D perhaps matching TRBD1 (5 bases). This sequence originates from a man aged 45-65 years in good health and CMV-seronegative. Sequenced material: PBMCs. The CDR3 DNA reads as TGTGCCAGCAGCTTGATATGGGGGTGGGGGGATCGGGGAGCTTTCTTT. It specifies CASSLIWGWGDRGAFF.